This note documents a single T cell receptor beta chain sequence. Its antigen remains unidentified. This sample is drawn from a study of T cell responses to AZD1222 COVID-19 vaccine. Study overall: Second-dose groups at about 4 or about 12 weeks were pooled. Study-wide results and caveats: Repertoire collection took place solely once the T cell response had peaked. Baseline serology detected seropositivity in only a handful of AZD1222 recipients. Spike as a whole was targeted by vaccine-associated CD4 TCRs, dominant at 160-218 and 743-854.

The V gene's germline CDR1 is SGHAT and CDR2 FQDESV (reference sequence). The CDR3 extends over 15 amino acids. V shed 1 base and J shed 5 bases, with 12 bases lying between them. The table came from immunoSEQ multiplex PCR; TCRdb's copy has only in-frame clones and leaves some out. The sample consists of some 97,000 clones, about 86% of them appearing once. The chain employs TRBV11-1 and TRBJ2-1; possibly TRBD2 for D (6 bases). This TCR was sampled from an adult in good health. The sample here was peripheral blood, taken on day 0 of AZD1222 vaccination. The CDR3 DNA follows: TGTGCCAGCAGCTTAGAGGCGGGGTTTAACAATGAGCAGTTCTTC. Translated, it gives CASSLEAGFNNEQFF.